A selection of T cell receptor beta chains follows, all from one sample in a study of T cells in Graves' hyperthyroidism and ophthalmopathy. TCRdb itself ran the multiplex PCR reads through MiXCR, one entry per CDR3 protein. The data contain 300,000 to 450,000 distinct CDR3 sequences, around 13% of them singletons. The sequenced material came from blood. These receptors were collected from a woman in her sixties or seventies with Graves' hyperthyroidism. Each CDR3 is given with its conserved first and last residue. The D gene is left open where the match is weak. Rows give clone size only sometimes, using once, few, many, or a class for an expanded clone.

cdr3_nt | cdr3_aa | d_call | v_call | clone_size | j_call
TGTGCCAGCAGTTTGAAGCAGGGGAACCATCGGAACACCTTC | CASSLKQGNHRNTF | - | TRBV28 | many | TRBJ1-2
TGTGCCAGCAGTGAATGGGGGGACGGCGAGCAGTACTTC | CASSEWGDGEQYF | - | TRBV2 | many | TRBJ2-7
TGCGCCAGCAGCGGCGGGACTAGCGACTACAATGAGCAGTTCTTC | CASSGGTSDYNEQFF | TRBD2 | TRBV5-1 | - | TRBJ2-1
TGCAGCGCGCGACAGGGGCAGAACACTGAAGCTTTCTTT | CSARQGQNTEAFF | TRBD1 | TRBV29-1 | few | TRBJ1-1
TGTGCTAGTGGCCCGGGACTAACCTACAATGAGCAGTTCTTC | CASGPGLTYNEQFF | TRBD2 | TRBV12-5 | few | TRBJ2-1
TGTGCCAGCAGTTACTCCCAGGGCGGTGGCTACACCTTC | CASSYSQGGGYTF | - | TRBV6-5 | few | TRBJ1-2
TGCAGTGCCAGGATCCAGGCGGGTACCAATGAGCAGTTCTTC | CSARIQAGTNEQFF | - | TRBV20-1 | - | TRBJ2-1
TGCAGTGCTAGGGGACTAGCGGGAGGCCCCTCCTACGAGCAGTACTTC | CSARGLAGGPSYEQYF | TRBD2 | TRBV20-1 | many | TRBJ2-7
TGTGCCAGCAGGTCACCGGCGGGAGGGCACGAGCAGTACTTC | CASRSPAGGHEQYF | TRBD2 | TRBV2 | once | TRBJ2-7
TGTGCCAGCAGTCCCGGGACAAGACTCTATGGCTACACCTTC | CASSPGTRLYGYTF | - | TRBV2 | few | TRBJ1-2
TGTGCCAGTCGGACAGGGACAGGGGGCGGTTACGACTATGGCTACACCTTC | CASRTGTGGGYDYGYTF | TRBD1 | TRBV6-1 | few | TRBJ1-2
TGTGCCAGCAGTTATGCGGGGCGCCAGGCTTTCTTT | CASSYAGRQAFF | - | TRBV6-1 | many | TRBJ1-1
TGTGCCAGCAGGGGTGTAAGGTCCTACGAGCAGTACTTC | CASRGVRSYEQYF | - | TRBV27 | many | TRBJ2-7
TGTGCCAGCTCTAATCGACAGGGCGCTGGGACTGGGGCCAACGTCCTGACTTTC | CASSNRQGAGTGANVLTF | TRBD1 | TRBV18 | few | TRBJ2-6
TGTGCCAGTCGAGGACAGGGGAGGCCAGATACGCAGTATTTT | CASRGQGRPDTQYF | TRBD1 | TRBV19 | - | TRBJ2-3
TGCGCCAGCAGTGCGGGAGAAGGGGCTAATGAGCAGTTCTTC | CASSAGEGANEQFF | TRBD2 | TRBV5-1 | few | TRBJ2-1
TGTGCCAGCAGTTTAATGTCCTTGGGGGAAAAACTGTTTTTT | CASSLMSLGEKLFF | - | TRBV12-3/TRBV12-4 | many | TRBJ1-4
TGTGCCAGTAGTATAGAGGGACAGGTTTATAGCAATCAGCCCCAGCATTTT | CASSIEGQVYSNQPQHF | TRBD1 | TRBV19 | - | TRBJ1-5
TGTGCCAGCAGCCAAACCCCGGGACTAGCGGGAATCGGTACGCAGTATTTT | CASSQTPGLAGIGTQYF | TRBD2 | TRBV3-1 | many | TRBJ2-3
TGTGCCAGCAGCCCTCCAGGGAATCTTGCCACCGGGGAGCTGTTTTTT | CASSPPGNLATGELFF | - | TRBV7-9 | few | TRBJ2-2
TGTGCCAGCAGTTCCTGGACGGACCTAGGTGATTCACCCCTCCACTTT | CASSSWTDLGDSPLHF | - | TRBV27 | few | TRBJ1-6
TGTGCCAGCAGCTTAGACGGGTGGACAGATACGCAGTATTTT | CASSLDGWTDTQYF | - | TRBV11-3 | - | TRBJ2-3
TGTGCCAGCAGTTCACAGCCAGGGGATGGCTACACCTTC | CASSSQPGDGYTF | - | TRBV28 | many | TRBJ1-2
TGTGCCAGCTCACCTCTAGCGGACAACTACGAGCAGTACTTC | CASSPLADNYEQYF | TRBD2 | TRBV18 | - | TRBJ2-7
TGTGCCAGCGTAGGGGTGCTAGCGGGACCCACAGATACGCAGTATTTT | CASVGVLAGPTDTQYF | TRBD2 | TRBV27 | many | TRBJ2-3
TGTGCCAGCAGTGGTCGGGACAGGGCGGGCGAGCAGTACTTC | CASSGRDRAGEQYF | TRBD1 | TRBV2 | many | TRBJ2-7
TGTGCCAGCAGTCGGGGGGACACTGAAGCTTTCTTT | CASSRGDTEAFF | - | TRBV6-1 | many | TRBJ1-1
TGTGCCAGCAGAGACAACCCGCAGGAAAACATTCAGTACTTC | CASRDNPQENIQYF | - | TRBV2 | many | TRBJ2-4
TGTGCCAGCAGCCCAGGCGGGACTAAAGAGACCCAGTACTTC | CASSPGGTKETQYF | TRBD2 | TRBV11-3 | many | TRBJ2-5